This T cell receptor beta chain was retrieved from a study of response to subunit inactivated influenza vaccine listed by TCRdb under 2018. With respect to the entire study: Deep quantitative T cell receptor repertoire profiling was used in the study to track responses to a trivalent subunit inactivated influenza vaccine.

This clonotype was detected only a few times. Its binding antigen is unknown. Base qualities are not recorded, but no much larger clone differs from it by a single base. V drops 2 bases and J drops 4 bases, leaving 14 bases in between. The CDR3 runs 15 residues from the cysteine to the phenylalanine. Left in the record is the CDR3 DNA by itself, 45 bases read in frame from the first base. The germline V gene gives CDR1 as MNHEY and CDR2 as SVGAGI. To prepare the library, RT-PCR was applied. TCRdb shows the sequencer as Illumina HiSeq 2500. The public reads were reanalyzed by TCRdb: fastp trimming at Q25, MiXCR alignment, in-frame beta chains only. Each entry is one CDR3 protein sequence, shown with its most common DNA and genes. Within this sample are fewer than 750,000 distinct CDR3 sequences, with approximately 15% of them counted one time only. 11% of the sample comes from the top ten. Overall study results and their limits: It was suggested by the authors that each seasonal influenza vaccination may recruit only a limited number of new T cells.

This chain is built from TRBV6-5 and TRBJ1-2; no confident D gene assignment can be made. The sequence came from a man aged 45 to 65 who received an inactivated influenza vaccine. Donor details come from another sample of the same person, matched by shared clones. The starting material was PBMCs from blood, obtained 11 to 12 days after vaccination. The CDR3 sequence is CASSYRAAGVYGYTF. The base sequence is TGTGCCAGCAGTTACCGGGCTGCAGGTGTCTATGGCTACACCTTC.